The 22 T cell receptor beta chains given below trace back to one sample, sequenced in a study of blood T cell repertoires in COVID-19. The repertoire was sequenced with immunoSEQ multiplex PCR; TCRdb's copy has only in-frame clones and lacks some. The sample lists roughly 40,000 clones; around 80% were seen once. Sample: peripheral blood. Receptors were obtained from a man aged 65 to 79 with acute or convalescent COVID-19.

The chain employs TRBV7-6 and TRBJ2-1; possible D gene TRBD1, 6 bases. This CDR3 contains 11 residues. CDR1 SGHVS and CDR2 FNYEAQ come from the germline V gene. V shed 3 bases and J shed 9 bases, with 6 bases lying between them. CDR3 in amino acids: CASSFRGEQFF. The CDR3 DNA follows: TGTGCCAGCAGCTTCAGGGGTGAGCAGTTCTTC.

This clone was seen a handful of times. Other DNA sequences within the sample encode an identical CDR3. The genes are TRBV5-6 and TRBJ2-1; 8 bases are shared with TRBD2. Germline trimming cut 0 bases from V and 4 bases from J; bases unmatched to any gene: 6. The CDR3 loop spans 16 amino acids. Germline assignment: CDR1 SGHDT and CDR2 YYEEEE. CDR3 amino acids: CASSLEGRGAYNEQFF. DNA of the CDR3: TGTGCCAGCAGCTTGGAGGGGCGGGGGGCTTACAATGAGCAGTTCTTC.

The J gene is TRBJ1-5, the V gene TRBV6-2 or TRBV6-3; no reliable D call. V lost 2 bases and J lost 4, with 9 bases in between. Per germline, CDR1 MNHEY and CDR2 SVGEGT. The CDR3 extends over 14 amino acids. The CDR3 region is CASSYRQVNQPQHF. DNA of the CDR3: TGTGCCAGCAGTTACCGTCAGGTGAATCAGCCCCAGCATTTT.

In DNA form, the CDR3 reads TGCAGTGCTAGGCGGGGTTACGAGCAGTACTTC. Its protein product is CSARRGYEQYF. V is TRBV20-1 and J is TRBJ2-7; D may be TRBD2 (6 bases). The CDR3 spans 11 residues. Germline-derived CDR1 and CDR2 are DFQATT and SNEGSKA (reference sequence). V was shortened by 3 bases and J by 4 bases, with 7 bases between the two germline ends.

The chain employs TRBV5-1 and TRBJ1-4; 8 nucleotides match TRBD1. V lost 4 bases to trimming and J lost 11 bases; unmatched junction nucleotides: 19. Germline values: CDR1 SGHRS, CDR2 YFSETQ. CDR3 length: 17 residues. The CDR3 bases are TGCGCCAGCAGCCCCAACCATCGGACAGGGCTTACCCCCAAACTGTTTTTT. This gives the protein CASSPNHRTGLTPKLFF. The full variable domain, with the rest looked up from reference TRBV5-1 and TRBJ1-4, is KAGVTQTPRYLIKTRGQQVTLSCSPISGHRSVSWYQQTPGQGLQFLFEYFSETQRNKGNFPGRFSGRQFSNSRSEMNVSTLELGDSALYLCASSPNHRTGLTPKLFFGSGTQLSVL.

The rearrangement links TRBV11-1 to TRBJ2-1, with a possible D match to TRBD1 (6 bases). CDR1 is SGHAT and CDR2 is FQDESV in the germline V gene (reference sequence). Trimming removed 5 bases from V and 4 bases from J, with 9 bases in between. The CDR3 totals 13 residues. CDR3 sequence: CASSTGQYNEQFF. CDR3 nucleotide sequence: TGTGCCAGCAGCACCGGACAGTACAATGAGCAGTTCTTC.

J is TRBJ2-1 and V is TRBV3-1 (or the pseudogene TRBV3-2); TRBD2 might be the D (5 bases). Trimming removed 7 bases from V and 2 bases from J, with 21 bases in between. Germline lookup yields CDR1 LGHDT and CDR2 YNNKEL (reference sequence). This CDR3 is built from 17 residues. The DNA for the CDR3 is TGTGCCAGCAAAAGGCCGAGGCATAGGGAGCCCTACAATGAGCAGTTCTTC. Translating gives CASKRPRHREPYNEQFF.

The rearrangement links TRBV4-1 to TRBJ1-3; 8 nucleotides match TRBD1. The CDR3 spans 16 residues. Germline loops: CDR1 MGHRA, CDR2 YSYEKL. With 4 bases clipped from V and 2 bases from J, the junction kept 7 bases outside the gene matches. CDR3 DNA sequence: TGCGCCAGCAGCCCCAAGCAGGGGGCGGCTGGAAACACCATATATTTT. Encoded protein: CASSPKQGAAGNTIYF.

CDR3 sequence reads: CASSLALQGGSGHEQYF. The CDR3, as DNA: TGCGCCAGCAGCTTGGCGCTCCAAGGAGGGTCGGGGCACGAGCAGTACTTC. The rearrangement links TRBV5-1 to TRBJ2-7; a possible D gene is TRBD2 (6 bases). Trimming took 0 bases from V and 5 from J, leaving 21 bases between them. The CDR3 sequence is 17 residues long. Germline assignment: CDR1 SGHRS and CDR2 YFSETQ.

This chain connects TRBV19 to TRBJ2-7, with TRBD2 matching over 7 bases. With 4 bases clipped from V and 7 bases from J, the junction kept 4 bases outside the gene matches. Germline V gene sequence: CDR1 LNHDA, CDR2 SQIVND (reference sequence). This CDR3 region has 12 residues. CDR3 DNA: TGTGCCAGTAGTACACTAGCGAGGGAGCAGTACTTC. This codes for CASSTLAREQYF.

The chain couples TRBV28 to TRBJ1-5; 7 positions match TRBD1. The germline V gene has CDR1 MDHEN and CDR2 SYDVKM. After removal of 6 bases from V and 0 bases from J, the junction contained 5 bases not matched to a gene. There are 15 residues in the CDR3. The CDR3 reads CASSFDRDSNQPQHF. The CDR3 region has the DNA TGTGCCAGCAGCTTCGACAGGGATAGCAATCAGCCCCAGCATTTT.

CDR3 in amino acids: CASSLGQGAYSYEQYF. The DNA of the CDR3 is TGTGCCAGCAGCCTAGGACAGGGGGCTTACTCCTACGAGCAGTACTTC. This chain connects TRBV5-6 to TRBJ2-7; 11 nucleotides line up with TRBD1. The CDR3 consists of 16 residues. V dropped 4 bases and J dropped 0; count of bases not matched to a gene: 6. Germline V gene lookup returns CDR1 SGHDT and CDR2 YYEEEE.

V and J are TRBV4-1 and TRBJ1-2; D is possibly TRBD1 (5 bases). Germline V gives CDR1 MGHRA, CDR2 YSYEKL. This CDR3 is built from 14 residues. With 5 bases removed from V and 2 bases from J, the gap between germline ends came to 12 bases. The chain's CDR3 is CASSVTQGNYGYTF. The DNA of the CDR3 is TGCGCCAGCAGCGTCACCCAGGGAAACTATGGCTACACCTTC.

The rearrangement links TRBV6-2 or TRBV6-3 to TRBJ1-1, with D unresolved. V was cut by 0 bases and J by 10 bases, with 9 bases left in between. The CDR3 is 12 residues long. The germline V gene encodes CDR1 MNHEY and CDR2 SVGEGT. CDR3 sequence (DNA): TGTGCCAGCAGTTACTCGATCCGGGGAGCTTTCTTT. The encoded protein is CASSYSIRGAFF.

The chain recombines TRBV3-1 (or the pseudogene TRBV3-2) with TRBJ2-7; the D gene is possibly TRBD1 (7 bases). Trimming took 6 bases from V and 2 from J, leaving 11 bases between them. CDR3 length: 13 residues. CDR1 and CDR2 from the germline V gene are LGHDT and YNNKEL (reference sequence). CDR3 region: CASRARGAYEQYF. CDR3 DNA sequence: TGTGCCAGCAGAGCCAGGGGGGCCTACGAGCAGTACTTC.

This rearrangement joins TRBV7-2 to TRBJ1-1, with 10 bases lining up with TRBD1. Germline V gene lookup returns CDR1 SGHTA and CDR2 FQGNSA. Trimming removed 3 bases from V and 2 bases from J; junction bases left unmatched: 6. The CDR3 totals 16 residues. The DNA of the CDR3 is TGTGCCAGCAGCTTCGGGACAGGGGACCCCAACACTGAAGCTTTCTTT. Amino acid sequence: CASSFGTGDPNTEAFF.

The V call is TRBV9, the J call TRBJ1-2; 9 nucleotides line up with TRBD1. CDR3 length: 15 amino acids. The germline V gene encodes CDR1 SGDLS and CDR2 YYNGEE. J was trimmed by 3 bases and V by 6 bases; bases with no gene match: 9. The CDR3 region has the DNA TGTGCCAGCACCACCTCTACAGGGGGCGACTATGGCTACACCTTC. Residues: CASTTSTGGDYGYTF.

The chain links TRBV7-2 to TRBJ2-5, with D possibly TRBD2 on 7 matching bases. Germline V gives CDR1 SGHTA, CDR2 FQGNSA. This CDR3 region has 15 residues. Trimming took off 0 bases at V and 1 base at J, with 9 bases between the two ends. CDR3 coding DNA: TGTGCCAGCAGCTTAGCGGGGGGGCTCCAAGAGACCCAGTACTTC. This codes for CASSLAGGLQETQYF. Based on the CDR3 plus reference TRBV7-2 and TRBJ2-5, the full variable domain is GAGVSQSPSNKVTEKGKDVELRCDPISGHTALYWYRQSLGQGLEFLIYFQGNSAPDKSGLPSDRFSAERTGGSVSTLTIQRTQQEDSAVYLCASSLAGGLQETQYFGPGTRLLVL.

The chain recombines TRBV4-1 with TRBJ1-3; 8 bases are a match to TRBD1. The CDR3 runs 16 residues. Germline V gene data show CDR1 as MGHRA and CDR2 as YSYEKL. V shed 2 bases, J shed 6 bases, and the junction held 9 bases outside the gene matches. CDR3 nucleotides: TGCGCCAGCAGCCAACCCACGGACAGGGACAAAAACACCATATATTTT. It yields the protein CASSQPTDRDKNTIYF.

The chain carries TRBV7-8 and TRBJ2-7, with 7 bases aligning to TRBD1. Trimming at V came to 1 base and at J to 0 bases, leaving 3 bases not matched to a gene. Germline lookup yields CDR1 SGHVS and CDR2 FQNEAQ. The CDR3 sequence is 15 residues long. The CDR3 here is CASSLVQGSSYEQYF. Here the CDR3 DNA reads TGTGCCAGCAGCTTAGTACAGGGGAGCTCCTACGAGCAGTACTTC.

V usage is TRBV11-1 and J usage is TRBJ2-1, with D possibly matching TRBD2 (5 bases). The germline V gene has CDR1 SGHAT and CDR2 FQDESV (reference sequence). The CDR3 has 14 residues. V lost 2 bases to trimming and J lost 3 bases, with 8 bases between them. CDR3 in DNA: TGTGCCAGCAGCTTACCCGGGGACTACAATGAGCAGTTCTTC. Translating it yields CASSLPGDYNEQFF.

V is TRBV5-6 and J is TRBJ1-1; D unresolved. Looked up from germline, CDR1 is SGHDT and CDR2 is YYEEEE. V lost 0 bases and J 1 base, leaving 10 bases between the germline ends. The CDR3 totals 15 residues. CDR3 region: CASSLGATSNTEAFF. The CDR3 bases are TGTGCCAGCAGCTTGGGGGCGACATCGAACACTGAAGCTTTCTTT.